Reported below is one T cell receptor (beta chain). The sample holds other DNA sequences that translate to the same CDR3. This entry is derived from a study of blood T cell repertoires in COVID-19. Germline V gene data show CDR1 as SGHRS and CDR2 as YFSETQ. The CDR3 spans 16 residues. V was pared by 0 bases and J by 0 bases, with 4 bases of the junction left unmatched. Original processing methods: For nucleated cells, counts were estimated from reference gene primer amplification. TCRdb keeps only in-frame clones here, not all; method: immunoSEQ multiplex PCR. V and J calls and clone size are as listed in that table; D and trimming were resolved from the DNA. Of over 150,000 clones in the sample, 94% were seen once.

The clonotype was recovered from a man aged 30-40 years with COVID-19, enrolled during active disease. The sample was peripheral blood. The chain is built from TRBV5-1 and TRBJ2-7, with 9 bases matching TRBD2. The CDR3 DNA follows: TGCGCCAGCAGCTTGGGGTCTAGCGGGGACTCCTACGAGCAGTACTTC. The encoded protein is CASSLGSSGDSYEQYF.